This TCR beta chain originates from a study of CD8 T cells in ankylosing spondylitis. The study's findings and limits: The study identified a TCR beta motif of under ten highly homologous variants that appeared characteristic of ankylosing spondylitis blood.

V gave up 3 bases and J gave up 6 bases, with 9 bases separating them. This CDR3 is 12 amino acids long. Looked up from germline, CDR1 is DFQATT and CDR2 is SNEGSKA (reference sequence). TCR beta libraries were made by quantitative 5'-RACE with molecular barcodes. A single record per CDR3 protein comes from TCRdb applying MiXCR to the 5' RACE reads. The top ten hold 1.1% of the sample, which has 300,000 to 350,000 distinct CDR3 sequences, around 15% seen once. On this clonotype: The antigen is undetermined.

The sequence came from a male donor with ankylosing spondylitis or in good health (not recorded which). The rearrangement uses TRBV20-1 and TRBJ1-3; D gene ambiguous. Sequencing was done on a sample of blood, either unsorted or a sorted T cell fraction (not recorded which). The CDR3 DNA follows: TGCAGTGCTAGGTTGACCCCAAACACCATATATTTT. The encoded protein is CSARLTPNTIYF.